This TCR beta chain was sequenced in a study of T cells in Graves' hyperthyroidism and ophthalmopathy. Study-wide context: Peripheral blood was collected at initial diagnosis, before any treatment.

The study based diagnoses on clinical symptoms, serum thyroxine and TRAb, thyroid ultrasound and orbital computed tomography. V lost 5 bases, J lost 1 base, and 3 bases stayed unmatched. The CDR3 runs 16 residues. Germline V CDR1 and CDR2: LNHDA, SQIVND (reference sequence). Study-wide results and limits: The majority of expanded thyroid clonotypes above 0.001 also appeared in blood.

In its sample, this clonotype was seen many times. What it binds is not known. TCR beta CDR3 sequences were amplified from RNA transcripts. First-round RT-PCR with HTBI primers amplified the TCR CDR3 region. In TCRdb, the multiplex PCR reads were re-called with MiXCR into one record per CDR3 protein. The data show over 350,000 distinct CDR3 sequences, more than 12% seen once. This receptor was identified in a man aged 45-65 years with Graves' ophthalmopathy. Sequencing input: blood. The chain links TRBV19 to TRBJ2-3; TRBD2 matches at 13 bases. The CDR3 spells CASSPTSGRGTDTQYF. CDR3 bases: TGTGCCAGTAGTCCAACTAGCGGGAGGGGCACAGATACGCAGTATTTT.